This T cell receptor (beta chain) was captured by sequencing in a study of shared clonotypes between healthy human individuals. Sequencing used immunoSEQ multiplex PCR; TCRdb keeps in-frame clones, though not all of them. The sample records roughly 2 million clones, roughly 95% being singletons. The CDR3 spans 15 residues. The germline V gene encodes CDR1 SNHLY and CDR2 FYNNEI. The trim removed 5 bases at V and 3 bases at J, leaving 8 bases unmatched. The clonotype was recovered from a man younger than 35 in good health. This chain uses TRBV2 with TRBJ2-7; 9 nucleotides agree with TRBD1. What was sequenced was naive CD4+ T cells sorted from blood. Regarding subset: CD45RA+ positively selected. CDR3 DNA sequence: TGTGCCAGCAGTTTAACAGGGGGCGCAGGCTACGAGCAGTACTTC. Translation gives CASSLTGGAGYEQYF.